What follows are 15 T cell receptor beta chains derived from one specimen sequenced in a study of blood T cells in healthy people across ages (dated by TCRdb to the mid-2010s). The library was produced with 5' RACE. TCRdb names Illumina HiSeq 2500 as the instrument used. The second PCR ran for about 6 to 11 cycles and used a J-beta primer mix along with a sample-barcoded 5' primer. TCRdb's own reprocessing of the public reads used fastp at Q25 and MiXCR and kept productive beta chains. Every distinct CDR3 protein forms one entry, paired with its most common genes and DNA. Present in this sample are roughly 730,000 distinct CDR3 sequences, just over 55% of which were seen just once. The ten largest make up roughly 26% of the sample. Sample: blood. These receptors were obtained from a man in his forties in good health.

This clonotype has more than one count but fewer than ten. CDR3 bases: TGTGCCAGCAGCTTAGGTTCGGGGGCCGGTAACATTCAGTACTTC. Its translation: CASSLGSGAGNIQYF. The V call is TRBV7-8, the J call TRBJ2-4, with D perhaps matching TRBD1 or TRBD2 (6 bases each). V shed 1 base and J shed 7 bases, with 14 bases lying between them. The CDR3 has 15 residues. From germline, CDR1 is SGHVS and CDR2 FQNEAQ.

This clonotype occurred many times. The chain links TRBV7-2 to TRBJ1-5; the D is unclear. Germline CDR1 SGHTA, CDR2 FQGNSA. Trimming took 1 base from V and 6 from J, leaving 4 bases between them. CDR3 size: 12 residues. CDR3 in amino acids: CASSLVGQPQHF. CDR3 in DNA: TGTGCCAGCAGCTTAGTGGGTCAGCCCCAGCATTTT.

This clonotype was picked up one time. The chain is built from TRBV27 and TRBJ1-1; 9 nucleotides line up with TRBD1. J gave up 6 bases and V 1 base, and 3 bases lay outside the gene matches. The CDR3 loop spans 14 amino acids. Germline V gene lookup returns CDR1 MNHEY and CDR2 SMNVEV (reference sequence). Here the CDR3 reads CASSLFTGGPEAFF. The DNA for the CDR3 is TGTGCCAGCAGTTTATTCACAGGGGGCCCTGAAGCTTTCTTT.

This chain connects TRBV7-8 to TRBJ2-1; 9 nucleotides align to TRBD2. CDR1 is SGHVS and CDR2 is FQNEAQ in the germline V gene. The CDR3 is 16 residues long. Germline trimming cut 1 base from V and 7 bases from J; bases unmatched to any gene: 8. CDR3 nucleotides: TGTGCCAGCAGCTTAGACCTAGCGGGGAGAGATAATGAGCAGTTCTTC. Translating it yields CASSLDLAGRDNEQFF.

The CDR3 spells CSPSGLIGRSSYEQYF. The DNA for the CDR3 is TGCAGTCCCTCTGGCCTGATCGGGCGGTCCTCCTACGAGCAGTACTTC. The rearrangement joins TRBV20-1 to TRBJ2-5; unclear D gene. The J call may be in error: the DNA end matches TRBJ2-7 better. The CDR3 totals 16 residues. Germline assignment: CDR1 DFQATT and CDR2 SNEGSKA (reference sequence).

The chain has TRBV6-2 or TRBV6-3 and TRBJ2-1, with 11 bases lining up with TRBD2. Trimming removed 8 bases from V and 12 bases from J; junction bases left unmatched: 12. The length of the CDR3 is 14 residues. Germline CDR1 reads MNHEY; CDR2 reads SVGEGT. The CDR3 region is CASGVDSGRARQFF. Written as DNA, the CDR3 is TGTGCCAGCGGCGTGGATAGCGGGAGGGCGAGGCAGTTCTTC.

The chain uses TRBV27 and TRBJ2-5; 8 bases map to TRBD2. The end of the DNA fits TRBJ2-7 better, so the J call may be wrong. Germline CDR1 is MNHEY and CDR2 is SMNVEV (reference sequence). The CDR3 spans 17 residues. The CDR3 loop is CASSLTWVGLRGGEQYF. The CDR3 nucleotides read TGTGCCAGCAGTTTGACCTGGGTTGGGCTACGGGGGGGCGAGCAGTACTTC.

There are a few counts of this clonotype. The gene calls are TRBV2 and TRBJ2-7; 7 bases fit TRBD2. The CDR3 has 14 residues. Germline V gives CDR1 SNHLY, CDR2 FYNNEI. V trimming: 4 bases; J trimming: 3 bases; junction bases outside the gene matches: 6. The DNA for the CDR3 is TGTGCCAGCAGTGGAGCGGGAATAAGCTACGAGCAGTACTTC. This translates into CASSGAGISYEQYF.

Only a few counts were recorded for this clonotype. The DNA for the CDR3 is TGTGCCAGCAGCCAAGATGGGGGGACCCAGTACTTC. Its protein product is CASSQDGGTQYF. The chain couples TRBV4-2 to TRBJ2-5; D might be TRBD1 or TRBD2, each matching 5 bases. The CDR3 covers 12 residues. Germline V CDR1 and CDR2: LGHNA, YNFKEQ. V lost 0 bases and J lost 7, with 6 bases in between.

This clonotype has a handful of counts. This chain connects TRBV27 to TRBJ1-2, with 8 bases identical to TRBD1. The J segment lost 6 bases and the V segment lost 3 bases, leaving 12 bases of the junction unmatched. The CDR3 spans 16 residues. Germline V gene lookup returns CDR1 MNHEY and CDR2 SMNVEV (reference sequence). The CDR3 here is CASSLTPAGGYDGYTF. In DNA, the CDR3 is TGTGCCAGCAGTTTGACTCCTGCAGGGGGCTATGATGGCTACACCTTC.

This chain joins TRBV5-4 and TRBJ2-3; possibly TRBD2 for D (5 bases). The CDR3 contains 15 residues. Trimming took 1 base from V and 2 from J, leaving 11 bases between them. Germline V gene lookup returns CDR1 SGHNT and CDR2 YYREEE (reference sequence). In nucleotides, the CDR3 is TGTGCCAGCAGCTTGTACGGGGTAAACACAGATACGCAGTATTTT. Translation gives CASSLYGVNTDTQYF. Full variable domain (rest looked up from reference TRBV5-4 and TRBJ2-3): ETGVTQSPTHLIKTRGQQVTLRCSSQSGHNTVSWYQQALGQGPQFIFQYYREEENGRGNFPPRFSGLQFPNYSSELNVNALELDDSALYLCASSLYGVNTDTQYFGPGTRLTVL.

This clonotype was observed a few times. V usage is TRBV7-8 and J usage is TRBJ2-3, with D possibly matching TRBD2 (6 bases). The germline V and J ends were trimmed by 1 base and 6 bases, with 14 bases remaining between them. This CDR3 has 15 residues. Germline V gene data show CDR1 as SGHVS and CDR2 as FQNEAQ. The CDR3, as DNA: TGTGCCAGCAGCTTAGACGGGAGTGATGGGGATACGCAGTATTTT. Its protein product is CASSLDGSDGDTQYF.

The table lists this clonotype with a few counts. The chain couples TRBV14 to TRBJ2-3, with TRBD2 matching over 10 bases. Trimming removed 6 bases from V and 4 bases from J; junction bases left unmatched: 4. This CDR3 spans 14 amino acids. Germline CDR1 and CDR2: SGHDN and FVKESK. The CDR3, as DNA: TGTGCCAGCAGGCGGCTAGCGGGGGCAGATACGCAGTATTTT. Its protein product is CASRRLAGADTQYF. The whole variable domain, remainder taken from reference TRBV14 and TRBJ2-3, is EAGVTQFPSHSVIEKGQTVTLRCDPISGHDNLYWYRRVMGKEIKFLLHFVKESKQDESGMPNNRFLAERTGGTYSTLKVQPAELEDSGVYFCASRRLAGADTQYFGPGTRLTVL.

The sample holds many counts of this clonotype. The V call is TRBV7-2, the J call TRBJ2-5, with D hard to call. Trimming took 5 bases from V and 5 from J, leaving 6 bases between them. The CDR3 has 11 amino acids. Germline V gene data show CDR1 as SGHTA and CDR2 as FQGNSA. The CDR3 DNA sequence: TGTGCCAGCAGCGTCTGGGAGACCCAGTACTTC. It encodes CASSVWETQYF.

Only one count was recorded for this clonotype. V and J are TRBV12-3 or TRBV12-4 and TRBJ2-5, with 8 nucleotides matching TRBD2. V lost 2 bases and J lost 2; bases outside the gene matches: 4. The length of the CDR3 is 15 residues. CDR3 nucleotides: TGTGCCAGCAGTTTATCGACTAGCGCACAAGAGACCCAGTACTTC. Its protein product is CASSLSTSAQETQYF.